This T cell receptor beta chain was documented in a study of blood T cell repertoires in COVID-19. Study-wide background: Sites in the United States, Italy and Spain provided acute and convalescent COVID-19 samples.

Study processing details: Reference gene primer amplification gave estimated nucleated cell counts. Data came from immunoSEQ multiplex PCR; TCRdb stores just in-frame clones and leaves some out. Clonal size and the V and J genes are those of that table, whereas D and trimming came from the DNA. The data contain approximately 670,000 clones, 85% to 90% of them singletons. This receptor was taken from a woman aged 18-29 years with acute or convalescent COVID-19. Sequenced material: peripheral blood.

CDR3 region: CASSTVRDRGLEGTEAFF. The DNA of the CDR3 is TGTGCCAGCAGCACTGTGCGGGACAGGGGGCTGGAGGGCACTGAAGCTTTCTTT. The V call is TRBV9, the J call TRBJ1-1; the match to TRBD1 covers 12 bases. CDR1 and CDR2 (germline): SGDLS, YYNGEE. There are 18 residues in the CDR3. V lost 4 bases to trimming and J lost 4 bases; unmatched junction nucleotides: 14.